The T cell receptor (beta chain) under discussion was sequenced for a study of post-analysis software for immune sequencing data. This clonotype was seen a few times. Presence of unique molecular identifiers characterized the TCR beta cDNA libraries. TCRdb used MiXCR to reprocess the PCR reads, holding one entry per CDR3 protein. The data hold approximately 350,000 distinct CDR3 sequences, with about a third observed a single time. The origin of this receptor is a girl aged 5 to 17 with multiple sclerosis. Sequencing was carried out using blood.

CDR3 coding DNA: TGTGCCAGCAGTTCCCGGGCAGGGGCGGAGACCCAGTACTTC. Its protein product is CASSSRAGAETQYF. V and J are TRBV12-3 or TRBV12-4 and TRBJ2-5, with D tentatively TRBD1 (6 bases). Trimming cost V 4 bases and J 5 bases, with 14 bases left between them. This CDR3 has 14 amino acids.